A selection of T cell receptor beta chains follows, all from one sample in a study of blood T cells in healthy people across ages. TCRdb analysed the 5' RACE reads with MiXCR anew, one entry per CDR3 protein. The sample contains more than 750,000 distinct CDR3 sequences, about 29% of which appear only once. This same sample was also taken into another study, of T cells of mothers and their children.

The sequencing input was blood. These receptors were collected from a woman between 35 and 50 years old in good health. CDR3s include the opening cysteine and the closing phenylalanine or tryptophan. The D gene is left open where the match is weak. Clone size appears in some rows only: once, few, many, or a class for an expanded clone.

cdr3_aa | cdr3_nt | v_call | cdr3_length | d_call | j_call | clone_size
CASTEGSPTNEKLFF | TGTGCCAGCACCGAGGGGAGCCCAACTAATGAAAAACTGTTTTTT | TRBV2 | 15 | - | TRBJ1-4 | -
CAGSQGTNYGYTF | TGTGCCGGCAGCCAAGGGACTAACTATGGCTACACCTTC | TRBV4-2 | 13 | - | TRBJ1-2 | once
CSVAQGTYEQYF | TGCAGTGTCGCACAGGGTACCTACGAGCAGTACTTC | TRBV20-1 | 12 | - | TRBJ2-7 | many
CATSDLKGATDTQYF | TGTGCCACCAGTGATTTGAAGGGGGCGACAGATACGCAGTATTTT | TRBV24-1 | 15 | TRBD1 | TRBJ2-3 | -
CSAKGLMGYTF | TGCAGTGCTAAGGGACTAATGGGCTACACCTTC | TRBV20-1 | 11 | - | TRBJ1-2 | few
CASSEKYKAQAYEQYF | TGTGCCAGCAGCGAGAAATACAAGGCCCAAGCCTACGAGCAGTACTTC | TRBV9 | 16 | - | TRBJ2-7 | -
CASSLGAGLATDTQYF | TGTGCCAGCAGCTTGGGCGCAGGGCTCGCCACAGATACGCAGTATTTT | TRBV5-5 | 16 | - | TRBJ2-3 | -
CASSSASVVTDTQYF | TGCGCCAGCAGCTCCGCTAGCGTTGTCACAGATACGCAGTATTTT | TRBV5-1 | 15 | - | TRBJ2-3 | -
CASSSGGGADTQYF | TGCGCCAGCAGCTCCGGGGGGGGCGCAGATACGCAGTATTTT | TRBV5-1 | 14 | TRBD2 | TRBJ2-3 | -
CASSLIRQVNTEAFF | TGTGCCAGCAGCTTAATAAGACAGGTAAACACTGAAGCTTTCTTT | TRBV7-9 | 15 | - | TRBJ1-1 | -
CASSLEWGNQPQHF | TGTGCCAGCAGCTTAGAATGGGGGAACCAGCCCCAGCATTTT | TRBV7-2 | 14 | - | TRBJ1-5 | -
CASSLDFDGNEQFF | TGTGCCAGCAGCTTGGATTTTGACGGAAATGAGCAGTTCTTC | TRBV5-6 | 14 | - | TRBJ2-1 | few
CASARSWSSGEKLFF | TGTGCCAGCGCCCGTTCGTGGTCGTCTGGTGAAAAACTGTTTTTT | TRBV7-9 | 15 | - | TRBJ1-4 | -
CASSRRTNYEQYF | TGTGCCAGCTCTCGCAGGACAAACTACGAGCAGTACTTC | TRBV18 | 13 | - | TRBJ2-7 | few
CASIPRTWEGPNYGYTF | TGTGCCAGCATTCCGAGGACCTGGGAAGGGCCTAACTATGGCTACACCTTC | TRBV2 | 17 | - | TRBJ1-2 | few
CASSWGTASYEQYF | TGCGCCAGCAGCTGGGGGACAGCCTCCTACGAGCAGTACTTC | TRBV5-1 | 14 | TRBD1 | TRBJ2-7 | many
CATSEGGSGGFKNIQYF | TGTGCCACCAGTGAGGGGGGCAGCGGGGGCTTCAAAAACATTCAGTACTTC | TRBV24-1 | 17 | TRBD2 | TRBJ2-4 | many
CSARDSRGGRETQYF | TGCAGTGCTAGAGACTCGCGGGGGGGCCGCGAGACCCAGTACTTC | TRBV20-1 | 15 | TRBD2 | TRBJ2-5 | many
CASSSLAGDHNEQFF | TGTGCTAGCAGCTCCCTAGCGGGGGATCACAATGAGCAGTTCTTC | TRBV7-7 | 15 | TRBD2 | TRBJ2-1 | -
CSVGGGAADTQYF | TGCAGCGTTGGCGGGGGGGCTGCAGATACGCAGTATTTT | TRBV29-1 | 13 | TRBD2 | TRBJ2-3 | many
CASNGVVSTDTQYF | TGTGCCAGCAACGGGGTGGTCAGCACAGATACGCAGTATTTT | TRBV12-3/TRBV12-4 | 14 | - | TRBJ2-3 | few
CASSYSRDSGQYF | TGTGCCAGCAGTTATTCCAGGGATTCCGGGCAGTACTTC | TRBV6-2/TRBV6-3 | 13 | - | TRBJ2-7 | -
CAGSRGGTGNTGELFF | TGTGCCGGCAGCCGTGGGGGGACGGGGAACACCGGGGAGCTGTTTTTT | TRBV11-1 | 16 | - | TRBJ2-2 | -
CASSWEGRGNTIYF | TGCGCCAGCAGCTGGGAGGGGCGCGGAAACACCATATATTTT | TRBV5-1 | 14 | - | TRBJ1-3 | -
CASSYTGQGVQPQHF | TGTGCCAGCAGTTACACCGGACAGGGGGTACAGCCCCAGCATTTT | TRBV6-2/TRBV6-3 | 15 | TRBD1 | TRBJ1-5 | -
CSAVPPGGSNQPQHF | TGCAGTGCTGTCCCCCCAGGGGGAAGCAATCAGCCCCAGCATTTT | TRBV20-1 | 15 | TRBD1 | TRBJ1-5 | many
CASSLGVRVDYNEQFF | TGCGCCAGCAGCTTGGGAGTCAGGGTCGACTACAATGAGCAGTTCTTC | TRBV5-1 | 16 | - | TRBJ2-1 | few
CASSFRLGDNEQFF | TGTGCCAGCAGCTTCCGACTAGGGGACAATGAGCAGTTCTTC | TRBV7-2 | 14 | - | TRBJ2-1 | -
CASSYQQGSYEQYF | TGTGCCAGCAGCTACCAACAGGGTTCTTACGAGCAGTACTTC | TRBV7-2 | 14 | - | TRBJ2-7 | many
CASSRVDEQFF | TGCGCCAGCAGCCGGGTGGATGAGCAGTTCTTC | TRBV5-1 | 11 | - | TRBJ2-1 | few
CSSTQGYYNEQYF | TGCAGTTCAACCCAGGGGTACTACAATGAGCAGTACTTC | TRBV20-1 | 13 | - | TRBJ2-5 | -